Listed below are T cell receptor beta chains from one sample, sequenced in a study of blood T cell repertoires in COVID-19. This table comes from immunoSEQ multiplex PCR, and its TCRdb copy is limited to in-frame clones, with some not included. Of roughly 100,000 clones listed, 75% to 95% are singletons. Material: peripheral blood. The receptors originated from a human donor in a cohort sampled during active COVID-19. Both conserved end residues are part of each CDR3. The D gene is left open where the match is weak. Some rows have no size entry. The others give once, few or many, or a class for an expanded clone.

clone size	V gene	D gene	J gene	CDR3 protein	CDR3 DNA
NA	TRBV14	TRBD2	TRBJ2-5	CASSQDHGTSSEETQYF	TGTGCCAGCAGCCAAGATCACGGGACTAGCTCCGAAGAGACCCAGTACTTC
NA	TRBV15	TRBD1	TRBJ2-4	CATSREEDRAGNIQYF	TGTGCCACCAGCAGGGAAGAAGACAGGGCCGGAAACATTCAGTACTTC
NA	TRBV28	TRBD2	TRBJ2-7	CASSSYSGRAYEQYF	TGTGCCAGCAGTTCGTATAGCGGGAGGGCATACGAGCAGTACTTC
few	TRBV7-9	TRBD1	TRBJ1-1	CASSSGGNTEAFF	TGTGCCAGCAGTTCAGGGGGAAACACTGAAGCTTTCTTT
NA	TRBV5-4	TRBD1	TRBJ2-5	CASSLIGTALSQETQYF	TGTGCCAGCAGCTTGATTGGGACAGCTCTCTCCCAAGAGACCCAGTACTTC
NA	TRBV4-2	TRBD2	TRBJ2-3	CASSLTSGGADTQYF	TGTGCCAGCAGTCTGACTAGCGGGGGGGCAGATACGCAGTATTTT
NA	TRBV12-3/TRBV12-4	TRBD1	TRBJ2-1	CASRRTGVNEQFF	TGTGCCAGCAGGAGAACAGGGGTTAATGAGCAGTTCTTC
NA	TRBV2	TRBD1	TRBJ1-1	CASTLWTGNTEAFF	TGTGCCAGCACTCTCTGGACAGGGAACACTGAAGCTTTCTTT
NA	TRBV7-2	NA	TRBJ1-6	CASSPQGGLSSYNSPLHF	TGTGCCAGCAGCCCGCAGGGAGGTCTAAGCTCCTATAATTCACCCCTCCACTTT
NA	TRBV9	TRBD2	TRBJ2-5	CASSPSGGRRETQYF	TGTGCCAGCAGCCCCAGCGGGGGGCGCAGAGAGACCCAGTACTTC
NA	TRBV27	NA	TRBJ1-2	CASSLTDNYGYTF	TGTGCCAGCAGTTTAACAGATAACTATGGCTACACCTTC
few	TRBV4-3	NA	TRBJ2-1	CASSRTADSSYNEQFF	TGCGCCAGCAGCCGCACAGCGGACAGCTCCTACAATGAGCAGTTCTTC
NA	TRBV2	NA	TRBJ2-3	CASSLGLDTQYF	TGTGCCAGCAGTCTGGGCTTAGATACGCAGTATTTT
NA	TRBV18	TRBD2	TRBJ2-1	CASSPPGTSRDEQFF	TGTGCCAGCTCACCCCCGGGGACTAGCAGAGATGAGCAGTTCTTC
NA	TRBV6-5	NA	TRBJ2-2	CASAGSWGTGELFF	TGTGCCAGCGCGGGGTCGTGGGGCACCGGGGAGCTGTTTTTT
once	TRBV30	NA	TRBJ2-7	CAWGHSYEQYF	TGTGCCTGGGGACACTCCTACGAGCAGTACTTC
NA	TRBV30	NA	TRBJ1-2	CAWSSQGSIYGYTF	TGTGCCTGGAGCTCACAGGGTAGTATTTATGGCTACACCTTC
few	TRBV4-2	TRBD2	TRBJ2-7	CASSQDTSGSYEQYF	TGTGCCAGCAGCCAAGATACTAGCGGGAGCTACGAGCAGTACTTC
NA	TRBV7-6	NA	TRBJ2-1	CASSKSQVHYNEQFF	TGTGCCAGCAGCAAAAGCCAGGTCCACTACAATGAGCAGTTCTTC
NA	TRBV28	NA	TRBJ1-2	CASSLEPPNYGYTF	TGTGCCAGCAGTCTGGAGCCTCCTAACTATGGCTACACCTTC
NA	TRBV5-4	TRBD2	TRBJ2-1	CASSFSSGGIYNEQFF	TGTGCCAGCAGCTTTTCTAGCGGGGGGATCTACAATGAGCAGTTCTTC
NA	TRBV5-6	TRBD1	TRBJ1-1	CASSLRQGSLVTEAFF	TGTGCCAGCAGCCTGCGACAGGGGTCTTTGGTTACTGAAGCTTTCTTT
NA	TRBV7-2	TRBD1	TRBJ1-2	CASSSRSVPGGAEYGYTF	TGTGCCAGCAGCTCGAGGTCGGTCCCAGGGGGCGCAGAGTATGGCTACACCTTC
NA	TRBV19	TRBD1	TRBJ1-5	CASRPQGVGQPQHF	TGTGCCAGTAGACCACAGGGGGTAGGTCAGCCCCAGCATTTT
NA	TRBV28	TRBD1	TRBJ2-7	CASSLTGSYEQYF	TGTGCCAGCAGTTTGACAGGGTCCTACGAGCAGTACTTC
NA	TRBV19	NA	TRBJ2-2	CASTPAPLGGELFF	TGTGCCAGTACCCCGGCCCCACTAGGAGGGGAGCTGTTTTTT
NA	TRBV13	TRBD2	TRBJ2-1	CASSSEGLGGSSYNEQFF	TGTGCCAGCAGCTCGGAAGGGTTAGGCGGGAGTTCCTACAATGAGCAGTTCTTC
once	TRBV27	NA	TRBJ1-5	CASRDQRRGNQPQHF	TGTGCCAGCAGGGATCAACGAAGGGGGAATCAGCCCCAGCATTTT
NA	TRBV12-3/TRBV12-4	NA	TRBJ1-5	CASSNLGVQPQHF	TGTGCCAGCAGCAACCTAGGGGTTCAGCCCCAGCATTTT
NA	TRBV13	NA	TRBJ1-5	CASSFQAGNQPQHF	TGTGCCAGCAGCTTCCAAGCAGGGAATCAGCCCCAGCATTTT
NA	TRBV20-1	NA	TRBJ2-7	CSAGKGYEQYF	TGCAGTGCTGGTAAGGGGTACGAGCAGTACTTC
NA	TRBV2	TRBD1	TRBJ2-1	CASSARGLSYNEQFF	TGTGCCAGCAGTGCCAGGGGGCTCTCCTACAATGAGCAGTTCTTC
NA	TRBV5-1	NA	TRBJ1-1	CASSLGPELRNTEAFF	TGCGCCAGCAGCTTGGGGCCAGAACTACGGAACACTGAAGCTTTCTTT
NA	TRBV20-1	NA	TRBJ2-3	CSASSADTQYF	TGCAGTGCGTCGTCAGCAGATACGCAGTATTTT
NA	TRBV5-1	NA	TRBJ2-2	CASHSARERGITTGELFF	TGCGCCAGCCACTCGGCCAGGGAAAGGGGCATAACGACCGGGGAGCTGTTTTTT
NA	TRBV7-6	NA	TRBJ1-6	CASSQEVNSPLHF	TGTGCCAGCAGCCAGGAGGTGAATTCACCCCTCCACTTT
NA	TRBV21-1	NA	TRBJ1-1	CASSKRGLQGPGNTEAFF	TGTGCCAGCAGCAAAAGGGGATTACAGGGCCCTGGGAACACTGAAGCTTTCTTT
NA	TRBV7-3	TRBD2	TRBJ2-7	CASSPLAGGRDEQYF	TGTGCCAGCAGCCCTTTAGCGGGGGGCCGAGACGAGCAGTACTTC
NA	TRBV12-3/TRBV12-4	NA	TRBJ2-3	CASSPDKPDTQYF	TGTGCCAGCAGTCCGGACAAGCCCGATACGCAGTATTTT
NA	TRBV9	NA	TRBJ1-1	CASSVEAGRGVGTEAFF	TGTGCCAGCAGCGTAGAGGCAGGGAGGGGGGTTGGCACTGAAGCTTTCTTT
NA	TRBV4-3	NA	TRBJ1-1	CASSQVRWSTEAFF	TGCGCCAGCAGCCAAGTCCGGTGGAGCACTGAAGCTTTCTTT
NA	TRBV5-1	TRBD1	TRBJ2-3	CASSLYQGTARTDTQYF	TGCGCCAGCAGCCTCTACCAAGGGACAGCAAGAACAGATACGCAGTATTTT
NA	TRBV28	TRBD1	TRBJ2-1	CASIQGSYNEQFF	TGTGCCAGCATACAGGGGTCCTACAATGAGCAGTTCTTC
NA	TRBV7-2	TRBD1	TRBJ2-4	CASSLGQGWGQNIQYF	TGTGCCAGCAGCCTAGGACAGGGGTGGGGACAAAACATTCAGTACTTC
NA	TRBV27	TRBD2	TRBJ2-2	CASSLSGRFAGELFF	TGTGCCAGCAGTTTAAGCGGGAGGTTCGCCGGGGAGCTGTTTTTT
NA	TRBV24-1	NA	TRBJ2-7	CATSDGSTYEQYF	TGTGCCACCAGTGATGGCAGTACCTACGAGCAGTACTTC
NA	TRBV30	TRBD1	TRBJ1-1	CAWSRIGGQTEAFF	TGTGCCTGGAGTCGGATAGGGGGACAGACTGAAGCTTTCTTT
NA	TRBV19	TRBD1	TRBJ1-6	CASSARQGGALHF	TGTGCCAGTAGTGCCAGACAGGGAGGAGCCCTCCACTTT
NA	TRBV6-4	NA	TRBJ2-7	CASSDSPWRGPHTYSYEQYF	TGTGCCAGCAGTGACTCTCCCTGGCGGGGTCCCCATACGTATTCCTACGAGCAGTACTTC
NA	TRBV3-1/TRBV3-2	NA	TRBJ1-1	CASSKSYTGNTEAFF	TGTGCCAGCAGCAAGTCATACACAGGGAACACTGAAGCTTTCTTT
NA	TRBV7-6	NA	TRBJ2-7	CASSPAASALVYEQYF	TGTGCCAGCAGCCCGGCCGCCAGCGCCTTAGTTTACGAGCAGTACTTC
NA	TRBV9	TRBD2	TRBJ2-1	CASQAGTSADEQFF	TGTGCCAGCCAAGCCGGGACTAGCGCTGATGAGCAGTTCTTC
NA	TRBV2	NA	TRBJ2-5	CASRPGETQYF	TGTGCCAGCAGACCCGGAGAGACCCAGTACTTC
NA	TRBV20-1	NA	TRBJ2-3	CSARTLSTQYF	TGCAGTGCTAGGACATTGAGTACGCAGTATTTT
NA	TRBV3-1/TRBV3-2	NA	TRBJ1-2	CASSPWGLKDDYGYTF	TGTGCCAGCAGCCCCTGGGGACTCAAGGACGACTATGGCTACACCTTC
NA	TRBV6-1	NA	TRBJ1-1	CASSDTAGTEAFF	TGTGCCAGCAGTGACACGGCGGGGACTGAAGCTTTCTTT
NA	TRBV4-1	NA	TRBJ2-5	CASSQVLGKETQYF	TGCGCCAGCAGCCAAGTTCTCGGGAAAGAGACCCAGTACTTC
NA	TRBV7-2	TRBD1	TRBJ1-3	CASSPRGQVSGNTIYF	TGTGCCAGCAGTCCCCGGGGACAGGTCTCTGGAAACACCATATATTTT
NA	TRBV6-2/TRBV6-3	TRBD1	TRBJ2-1	CASSWDSSYNEQFF	TGTGCCAGCAGTTGGGACAGCTCCTACAATGAGCAGTTCTTC
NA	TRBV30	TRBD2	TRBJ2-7	CAWKAAGEVWPKGYEQYF	TGTGCCTGGAAGGCAGCGGGAGAGGTATGGCCGAAGGGCTACGAGCAGTACTTC